These 24 T cell receptor beta chains were all obtained from the same sample, sequenced in a study of T cell repertoires in cytomegalovirus infection. TCRdb ran MiXCR on the reads and lists one entry per CDR3 protein. The sample has about 150,000 distinct CDR3 sequences, approximately 17% seen once. Sequenced input: CD8+ T cells from PBMCs. These receptors all come from a human donor in good health (CMV status not recorded). Some clones in this sample may be carry-over from other donors' samples.

This clonotype was counted between two and nine times. This chain joins TRBV11-3 and TRBJ2-3; D is ambiguous. The CDR3 length is 12 residues. CDR1 SGHNT and CDR2 YENEEA come from the germline V gene. V was trimmed by 5 bases and J by 5 bases, leaving 8 bases between them. CDR3 amino acids: CASSQPGDTQYF. The CDR3 coding sequence is TGTGCCAGCAGCCAGCCGGGAGATACGCAGTATTTT.

The chain has TRBV14 and TRBJ2-7, with a possible D match to TRBD2 (6 bases). This CDR3 has 15 residues. Looked up from germline, CDR1 is SGHDN and CDR2 is FVKESK. V was clipped by 3 bases and J by 0 bases, with 12 bases between them. The CDR3 region is CASSHQGRGSYEQYF. CDR3 in DNA: TGTGCCAGCAGCCATCAAGGGCGGGGCTCCTACGAGCAGTACTTC.

The chain recombines TRBV11-2 with TRBJ2-2; 12 nucleotides agree with TRBD1. From germline, CDR1 is SGHAT and CDR2 FQNNGV. After removal of 5 bases from V and 6 bases from J, the junction contained 10 bases not matched to a gene. The CDR3 has 17 residues. CDR3 in DNA: TGTGCCAGCAGCCGCAGCCGGGACAGGGGGCTCCCCGGGGAGCTGTTTTTT. As protein: CASSRSRDRGLPGELFF. Looking up the rest from reference TRBV11-2 and TRBJ2-2 gives the full variable domain: EAGVAQSPRYKIIEKRQSVAFWCNPISGHATLYWYQQILGQGPKLLIQFQNNGVVDDSQLPKDRFSAERLKGVDSTLKIQPAKLEDSAVYLCASSRSRDRGLPGELFFGEGSRLTVL.

This chain links TRBV11-2 with TRBJ2-7; a possible D gene is TRBD2 (5 bases). Trimming cost V 6 bases and J 6 bases, with 24 bases left between them. The CDR3 has 16 residues. CDR1 and CDR2 from the germline V gene are SGHAT and FQNNGV. The CDR3 loop reads CASSQERTVATGEQYF. Written as DNA, the CDR3 is TGTGCCAGCAGTCAAGAGAGAACTGTAGCGACCGGCGAGCAGTACTTC. The entire variable domain, with the rest obtained from reference TRBV11-2 and TRBJ2-7, is as follows: EAGVAQSPRYKIIEKRQSVAFWCNPISGHATLYWYQQILGQGPKLLIQFQNNGVVDDSQLPKDRFSAERLKGVDSTLKIQPAKLEDSAVYLCASSQERTVATGEQYFGPGTRLTVT.

This clonotype has a handful of counts. The rearrangement uses TRBV28 and TRBJ2-1; D unclear. The CDR3 sequence is 17 residues long. Trimming took 4 bases from V and 7 from J, leaving 23 bases between them. CDR1 is MDHEN and CDR2 is SYDVKM in the germline V gene. CDR3 loop: CASSSGSLRTSLNEQFF. The CDR3 coding sequence is TGTGCCAGCAGTTCCGGTAGCCTGCGAACCTCGCTGAATGAGCAGTTCTTC.

The rearrangement uses TRBV6-1 and TRBJ2-7; maybe TRBD2 (6 bases). The germline CDR1 and CDR2 sequences are MNHNS and SASEGT. CDR3 length: 14 residues. V lost 5 bases, J lost 0 bases, and 11 bases lay in between. The CDR3 sequence: CASSPQDYSYEQYF. CDR3 DNA sequence: TGTGCCAGCAGTCCCCAGGACTACTCCTACGAGCAGTACTTC.

This chain uses TRBV7-6 with TRBJ1-2, with 9 bases lining up with TRBD1. Germline V gene lookup returns CDR1 SGHVS and CDR2 FNYEAQ. With 5 bases clipped from V and 8 bases from J, the junction kept 9 bases outside the gene matches. The CDR3 contains 14 residues. The CDR3 region is CASSDGQGPWGYTF. For the CDR3, the DNA is TGTGCCAGCAGCGACGGACAGGGGCCATGGGGCTACACCTTC.

This rearrangement joins TRBV11-2 to TRBJ2-5, with D unclear. The CDR3 covers 13 residues. The V gene's germline CDR1 is SGHAT and CDR2 FQNNGV. Deletions cut 2 bases from V and 3 bases from J, with 7 bases between. The DNA of the CDR3 is TGTGCCAGCAGCTTATTGAGAAAAGAGACCCAGTACTTC. Translation gives CASSLLRKETQYF.

By its share, this clonotype is medium-sized. This chain joins TRBV7-2 and TRBJ2-1, with TRBD1 matching over 12 bases. Germline assignment: CDR1 SGHTA and CDR2 FQGNSA. Losses at the gene ends were 5 bases for V and 10 bases for J; bases not matched to a gene: 9. The CDR3 runs to 15 residues. CDR3 nucleotides: TGTGCCAGCAGCCGCCGGGACAGGGGGCGAGGGGAGCAGTTCTTC. Translated: CASSRRDRGRGEQFF.

This clonotype was seen a few times. The CDR3 loop reads CASSLWDGLEQFF. CDR3 in DNA: TGTGCCAGCAGTTTATGGGACGGGCTAGAGCAGTTCTTC. The chain has TRBV27 and TRBJ2-1, with D possibly called TRBD1 or TRBD2 (5 bases each). The V end was cut by 1 base, the J end by 10 bases, with 11 bases between. The V gene's germline CDR1 is MNHEY and CDR2 SMNVEV (reference sequence). This CDR3 has 13 residues.

This chain connects TRBV20-1 to TRBJ1-1, with 10 positions matching TRBD1. The CDR3 consists of 16 residues. Trimming cost V 3 bases and J 1 base; bases outside gene matches: 8. CDR1 is DFQATT and CDR2 is SNEGSKA in the germline V gene (reference sequence). CDR3 region: CSARGTGVEKNTEAFF. CDR3 coding DNA: TGCAGTGCTAGGGGGACAGGGGTTGAGAAGAACACTGAAGCTTTCTTT.

DNA of the CDR3: TGTGCCAGCAGCATACCGGAGCTAGCGGGGTACAATGAGCAGTTCTTC. This encodes CASSIPELAGYNEQFF. The chain uses TRBV7-9 and TRBJ2-1, with TRBD2 matching over 9 bases. There are 16 residues in the CDR3. Trimming took 5 bases from V and 4 from J; bases not matched to a gene: 9. The germline gives CDR1 SEHNR, CDR2 FQNEAQ (reference sequence).

The chain uses TRBV28 and TRBJ1-5, with 7 nucleotides matching TRBD1. The CDR3 length is 17 residues. The germline V gene has CDR1 MDHEN and CDR2 SYDVKM. The J segment lost 0 bases and the V segment lost 3 bases, leaving 8 bases of the junction unmatched. In nucleotides, the CDR3 is TGTGCCAGCAGTTTTGAGACAGGGCCCTATAGCAATCAGCCCCAGCATTTT. It translates to CASSFETGPYSNQPQHF. The full variable domain, in which reference TRBV28 and TRBJ1-5 provide the parts outside the CDR3, is DVKVTQSSRYLVKRTGEKVFLECVQDMDHENMFWYRQDPGLGLRLIYFSYDVKMKEKGDIPEGYSVSREKKERFSLILESASTNQTSMYLCASSFETGPYSNQPQHFGDGTRLSIL.

The rearrangement uses TRBV20-1 and TRBJ2-7; D perhaps matches TRBD2 (6 bases). Germline CDR1 DFQATT, CDR2 SNEGSKA (reference sequence). This CDR3 has 15 amino acids. V dropped 3 bases and J dropped 5 bases, with 20 bases sitting between them. CDR3 in amino acids: CSAREGRDPGDEQYF. In DNA, the CDR3 is TGCAGTGCTAGGGAGGGTCGGGACCCCGGGGACGAGCAGTACTTC.

Only a few counts were recorded for this clonotype. This chain links TRBV4-3 with TRBJ2-1, with D possibly being TRBD1 (8 bases). The CDR3 sequence is 17 residues long. Germline V lookup: CDR1 LGHNA, CDR2 YSLEER. Trimming removed 7 bases at V and 2 bases at J, with 21 bases between. The CDR3 DNA reads TGCGCCAGCACACCCACCACAGGGGGGGGGGCCTACAATGAGCAGTTCTTC. This translates into CASTPTTGGGAYNEQFF.

The genes are TRBV5-1 and TRBJ2-1; no clear D gene. Trimming cost V 0 bases and J 7 bases, with 11 bases left between them. Germline CDR1 reads SGHRS; CDR2 reads YFSETQ. This CDR3 is built from 14 residues. The CDR3 here is CASSLDQPGNEQFF. The CDR3 nucleotides are TGCGCCAGCAGCTTGGACCAGCCCGGAAATGAGCAGTTCTTC.

This chain connects TRBV7-9 to TRBJ2-1, with D possibly TRBD2 on 5 matching bases. The V gene's germline CDR1 is SEHNR and CDR2 FQNEAQ (reference sequence). This CDR3 is 12 amino acids long. CDR3 in DNA: TGTGCGGGATTGAGCGGCTACAATGAGCAGTTCTTC. Translated, it gives CAGLSGYNEQFF.

This sequence joins TRBV2 and TRBJ2-2; D remains ambiguous. V shed 7 bases and J shed 2 bases, with 5 bases lying between them. Germline V gene lookup returns CDR1 SNHLY and CDR2 FYNNEI. CDR3 length: 12 amino acids. The CDR3 is CASIANTGELFF. In DNA, the CDR3 is TGTGCCAGCATTGCTAACACCGGGGAGCTGTTTTTT.

This sequence joins TRBV7-9 and TRBJ2-1, with D possibly TRBD2 on 5 matching bases. The CDR3 loop spans 16 amino acids. The germline CDR1 and CDR2 sequences are SEHNR and FQNEAQ (reference sequence). V lost 0 bases and J lost 4, with 13 bases in between. In nucleotides, the CDR3 is TGTGCCAGCAGCTTAGCGCAGAGCGGAATTTACAATGAGCAGTTCTTC. It yields the protein CASSLAQSGIYNEQFF. The variable domain in full, completed from reference TRBV7-9 and TRBJ2-1, reads DTGVSQNPRHKITKRGQNVTFRCDPISEHNRLYWYRQTLGQGPEFLTYFQNEAQLEKSRLLSDRFSAERPKGSFSTLEIQRTEQGDSAMYLCASSLAQSGIYNEQFFGPGTRLTVL.

This clonotype was counted a few times. The chain has TRBV6-2 or TRBV6-3 and TRBJ1-1, with 8 bases aligning to TRBD1. This CDR3 is 16 amino acids long. V shed 7 bases, J shed 6 bases, and the junction held 16 bases outside the gene matches. Per germline, CDR1 MNHEY and CDR2 SVGEGT. CDR3 coding DNA: TGTGCCAGCATCGGTCTAGGACAGGGCCTTGGGGCTGAAGCTTTCTTT. It codes for CASIGLGQGLGAEAFF.

The rearrangement uses TRBV7-2 and TRBJ2-7; D possibly matches TRBD1 or TRBD2 (5 bases each). Germline V lookup: CDR1 SGHTA, CDR2 FQGNSA. The CDR3 extends over 14 amino acids. V lost 7 bases and J 3 bases, leaving 16 bases between the germline ends. The CDR3 spells CASTPRGSNYEQYF. The CDR3 DNA reads as TGTGCCAGCACCCCTCGGGGCAGTAACTACGAGCAGTACTTC.

This clonotype was found a few times. The chain employs TRBV7-8 and TRBJ2-2, with TRBD1 identical over 9 bases. Germline loops: CDR1 SGHVS, CDR2 FQNEAQ. After removal of 2 bases from V and 5 bases from J, the junction contained 3 bases not matched to a gene. CDR3 length: 15 residues. This chain's CDR3 is CASSLRQGDTGELFF. CDR3 nucleotides: TGTGCCAGCAGCTTACGACAGGGGGATACCGGGGAGCTGTTTTTT.

This clonotype has just a few counts. The chain has TRBV28 and TRBJ2-1; the match to TRBD2 covers 9 bases. J was trimmed by 11 bases and V by 9 bases; bases with no gene match: 17. CDR3 length: 15 residues. The V gene's germline CDR1 is MDHEN and CDR2 SYDVKM. The CDR3 DNA reads as TGTGCCAGTAGTATTAGTGCGGGAGGGCCCCATAAGCAGTTCTTC. It translates to CASSISAGGPHKQFF.

V gene TRBV7-2 combines with J gene TRBJ1-3, with D unclear. Trimming stripped 1 base from V and 0 bases from J, with 10 bases between. The CDR3 runs 16 residues. Germline assignment: CDR1 SGHTA and CDR2 FQGNSA. In nucleotides, the CDR3 is TGTGCCAGCAGCTTAGTGTGGACCAACTCTGGAAACACCATATATTTT. As protein: CASSLVWTNSGNTIYF.